This T cell receptor beta chain was observed in a study of CD8+CD57+ T cells in acquired aplastic anemia. The template used for profiling TCR beta VDJ and CDR3 was genomic DNA. TCRdb called the reads again in MiXCR, with one record for every CDR3 protein. The table includes approximately 260,000 distinct CDR3 sequences, approximately 82% detected once. A note on this clonotype: A junction boundary mismatches the germline segment, possibly from a read error.

It was patients with CD8+CD57+ cell expansion by flow cytometry who were chosen for sequencing. The germline V gene encodes CDR1 SGHTA and CDR2 FQGTGA. The CDR3 loop spans 14 amino acids. The J gene is TRBJ2-3, the V gene TRBV7-3, with TRBD1 as a possible D gene (6 bases). The sample was sorted CD4+, CD8+, or CD8+CD57+ T cells (not recorded which) from PBMCs. This clonotype was obtained from a human donor with aplastic anemia. The CDR3, as DNA: TGTGCCAGCTCAAGACAGGCCAACGCCGTTACACACTGTTTT. It specifies CASSRQANAVTHCF.